The source of this T cell receptor beta chain is a study of molecular identifiers for immune sequencing clone quantification. The study, taken as a whole, reports: A shared barcode on identical TCR molecules could lead to underestimated sizes for highly expanded clones.

CDR1 is GTSNPN, CDR2 SVGIG, per germline (reference sequence). The CDR3 is made up of 15 amino acids. The V and J ends lost 0 bases and 2 bases respectively, with 11 bases between them. This clonotype was seen at least ten times. Its specificity is not known. TCRdb used MiXCR to reprocess the PCR reads, holding one entry per CDR3 protein. The profile shows 85,000 to 90,000 distinct CDR3 sequences, approximately 23% of them singletons. Sequenced sample: naive CD8+ T cells from blood, with Jurkat cell RNA spiked in. As to subset: FACS-sorted CD8+CD4-CCR7+CD45RA+ naive T cells. The TCR comes from a human donor in good health. Some libraries in this study had Jurkat cell RNA spiked in. This rearrangement joins TRBV30 to TRBJ1-5, with D possibly matching TRBD1 (5 bases). The CDR3 DNA follows: TGTGCCTGGAGTGTACGGGGGTACGGCAATCAGCCCCAGCATTTT. This sequence encodes CAWSVRGYGNQPQHF.